Each of the 7 T cell receptor beta chains below was sequenced from the same sample in a study of tumor and adjacent non-tumor tissue in lung cancer. Three rounds of nested PCR, following a modified ARM-PCR protocol, produced the TCRbeta library. TCRdb used MiXCR to reprocess the multiplex PCR reads, holding one entry per CDR3 protein. This table holds under 95,000 distinct CDR3 sequences, about three fifths found once. RNA was extracted from bulk tissue without any cell sorting. Input material: lung tumor tissue. The receptor set was obtained from a man aged 70 or older with non-small cell lung cancer.

This clonotype is a singleton in its sample. The conserved phenylalanine or tryptophan normally closing the CDR3 is absent here, so this likely arose from a read error. The chain's CDR3 is CSVGQGSTGELFY. CDR3 bases: TGCAGCGTTGGACAGGGGAGCACCGGGGAGCTGTTTTAT. The genes are TRBV29-1 and TRBJ2-2; 8 nucleotides match TRBD1. The CDR3 consists of 13 residues. Trimming at V came to 4 bases and at J to 4 bases, leaving 2 bases not matched to a gene. Germline V CDR1 and CDR2: SQVTM, ANQGSEA.

This clonotype has ten or more counts. The rearrangement uses TRBV20-1 and TRBJ2-7; D gene uncertain. The CDR3 loop spans 13 amino acids. V shed 3 bases and J shed 4 bases, with 13 bases lying between them. From germline, CDR1 is DFQATT and CDR2 SNEGSKA (reference sequence). The CDR3, as DNA: TGCAGTGCTAGTACACCACTTCGTTACGAGCAGTACTTC. Its translation: CSASTPLRYEQYF.

Only one count was recorded for this clonotype. The rearrangement links TRBV6-5 to TRBJ1-4; TRBD1 agrees at 9 bases. Trimming at V came to 7 bases and at J to 12 bases, leaving 24 bases not matched to a gene. The germline CDR1 and CDR2 sequences are MNHEY and SVGAGI. CDR3 length: 18 amino acids. CDR3 DNA: TGTGCCAGCAATTCCGGGCCACCACAGGGGGCAACTAGTGGAGAACTGTTTTTT. It is translated as CASNSGPPQGATSGELFF.

This clonotype was counted ten times or more. This chain joins TRBV12-3 or TRBV12-4 and TRBJ2-5; D tentatively fits TRBD1 or TRBD2 (5 bases each). V shed 3 bases and J shed 5 bases, with 16 bases lying between them. The CDR3 sequence is 15 residues long. The CDR3 spells CASSFGTGPVETQYF. In DNA form, the CDR3 reads TGTGCCAGCAGTTTCGGGACGGGACCGGTGGAGACCCAGTACTTC.

As concerns this clonotype: This could be a read error, since a much larger clone is one nucleotide away. The CDR3 spells CVISTGPYSSEQYF. Written as DNA, the CDR3 is TGTGTCATCAGTACGGGACCCTACTCCTCCGAGCAGTACTTC. The chain combines TRBV10-3 with TRBJ2-7, with D perhaps matching TRBD1 or TRBD2 (5 bases each). There are 14 residues in the CDR3. Germline V lookup: CDR1 ENHRY, CDR2 SYGVKD.

This chain joins TRBV29-1 and TRBJ2-3; the match to TRBD1 covers 7 bases. The trim removed 7 bases at V and 3 bases at J, leaving 13 bases unmatched. Germline V gene lookup returns CDR1 SQVTM and CDR2 ANQGSEA. The CDR3 is 15 residues long. This CDR3 is CSAAVGQISTDTQYF. In DNA, the CDR3 is TGCAGCGCCGCAGTGGGACAGATTTCAACAGATACGCAGTATTTT.

Comments on this clonotype: Mismatch with germline at one junction end may stem from a read error. The DNA for the CDR3 is TGTGCCAGTAGTTCCCGGCTCCGGACCGCGGGCAGTCAGCCCCAGCATTTT. Protein sequence: CASSSRLRTAGSQPQHF. The chain carries TRBV12-3 or TRBV12-4 and TRBJ1-5; no firm D call. The length of the CDR3 is 17 residues.